This T cell receptor (beta chain) stems from a study of blood T cell repertoires in COVID-19 (TCRdb year 2020). Broadly, across the study: Samples covering the acute and convalescent phases of COVID-19 were provided by collaborators in the United States, Italy and Spain. The material from the prospective study consisted of cDNA or gDNA derived from T cells, B-cell-depleted T cells, or PBMCs. The dataset comprised deeply sampled blood TCRbeta repertoires from subjects exposed to, actively infected with, or recovered from COVID-19. The repertoires were released in a freely available public database intended as a resource for research on the immune response to SARS-CoV-2. Samples were obtained from the ongoing ImmuneRACE study (first 160 participants) and from 1,200 or so subjects provided by 6 global collaborators. Sample metadata almost always included a de-identified subject ID, COVID-19 status, age in years and sex. HLA class I and class II types, where available, came from metadata supplied by the sample provider rather than from assay-based typing.

Participants in the prospective study were aged roughly 18 to 100 years, lived in some 24 United States geographic areas, and enrolled through a virtual design. To assign participants to cohorts, the prospective study relied on clinical history that participants themselves reported in a screening survey and a study questionnaire. For ImmuneRACE Cohort 3, a participant was defined as recovered based on two consecutive negative NP/OP PCR tests, clearance by a healthcare professional, or resolution of symptoms. In the prospective study, mobile phlebotomists collected whole blood, serum and a nasopharyngeal or oropharyngeal swab from each participant. Additional blood draws and questionnaires over an approximately 2-month period could optionally be provided by prospective study participants. Prospective study blood samples were shipped either frozen or at room temperature before DNA extraction. TCRbeta CDR3 regions were amplified from genomic DNA by means of the immunoSEQ Assay, a bias-controlled multiplex PCR. Regarding the original processing steps: The number of nucleated cells in each sample was estimated by amplification of reference gene primers within the assay. To quantify the absolute abundance of each unique TCRbeta CDR3 rearrangement, sequence reads were collapsed and filtered. Productive Simpson clonality was computed per sample as the square root of Simpson's diversity index over productive rearrangements. TCRdb took over this immuneACCESS table, retaining in-frame rearrangements with V and J assigned. Such tables are incomplete; in checked studies, under half of the missing clones stem from an unresolved V gene, and the remainder is unexplained. Clonal size and the V and J genes are those of that table, whereas D and trimming came from the DNA. This sample lists 180,000 or so clones; roughly 87% were detected once. The ten top clones hold approximately 11% of the sample.

The full study reports these points: How much clinical and demographic metadata was included differed by source and by participant, and the metadata was provided uncurated.

As concerns this clone: No antigen is known for it. Base qualities are not at hand, and no much larger clone is one base apart.

The TCR was taken from a man aged 50 to 60 who had recovered from COVID-19. Sequencing used PBMCs or T cells enriched from blood (not recorded which).

The bases are TGTGCCAGCAGCCAAGTGTTGGGCGGGGGGCCTACCGGCGAGACCCAGTACTTC. Its protein is CASSQVLGGGPTGETQYF. The receptor chain draws on TRBV3-1 (or the pseudogene TRBV3-2) and TRBJ2-5, and 8 junction bases match TRBD2. From the cysteine up to the phenylalanine, the CDR3 has a length of 18 residues. Only the CDR3 DNA stays, 54 bases, in frame from base 1. After removal of 1 base from V and 5 bases from J, the junction retains 15 bases not matched to a gene. CDR1 LGHDT and CDR2 YNNKEL were looked up in the germline V gene (reference sequence).